This is a list of T cell receptor beta chains from one sample in a study. TCRdb ran MiXCR on the 5' RACE reads and lists one entry per CDR3 protein. The sample comprises over 55,000 distinct CDR3 sequences, roughly 28% of which are singletons, and approximately 3.2% rests with the top ten. Source material: tumor-infiltrating memory CD4+ T cells sorted from the breast tumor. Source of these receptors: a female donor with breast cancer. Both conserved end residues are part of each CDR3.

v_call,j_call,cdr3_aa
TRBV7-2,TRBJ2-1,CASRRTGNEQFF
TRBV9,TRBJ2-7,CASSGGQFDEQYF
TRBV6-2/TRBV6-3,TRBJ2-7,CASSYSWGYEQYF
TRBV7-3,TRBJ2-1,CASSLRAGLGLNEQFF
TRBV29-1,TRBJ1-1,CSVGSDNEAFF
TRBV5-1,TRBJ2-3,CASSLGVGQRIQYF
TRBV9,TRBJ2-1,CASSVSDYNEQFF
TRBV20-1,TRBJ1-1,CSARVGEHTEAFF
TRBV6-5,TRBJ2-4,CASSSTTGGKNIQYF
TRBV5-1,TRBJ2-5,CASSQPEETQYF
TRBV6-2/TRBV6-3,TRBJ1-2,CASSSGPVGGYTF
TRBV28,TRBJ1-2,CASGARSYGYTF
TRBV20-1,TRBJ2-7,CSARPGGSYEQYF
TRBV20-1,TRBJ2-3,CSAIGQGATGRTDTQYF
TRBV5-1,TRBJ1-1,CASSRQGQGDFAEAFF
TRBV29-1,TRBJ2-1,CSVEDVTSGTYNEQFF
TRBV20-1,TRBJ2-5,CSAPAERETQYF
TRBV20-1,TRBJ1-2,CSVVRTGGAVGSTF
TRBV15,TRBJ1-5,CATSREGPYQPQHF
TRBV6-1,TRBJ1-5,CASSEGGIIGQPQHF
TRBV5-1,TRBJ1-1,CASSLDGPHTEAFF
TRBV7-9,TRBJ1-3,CASSLNGNTIYF
TRBV15,TRBJ1-5,CATSKGSNQPQHF
TRBV5-5,TRBJ2-1,CASSPTGTSGVNEQFF
TRBV28,TRBJ2-5,CASSLPHWVGTQYF
TRBV7-9,TRBJ1-1,CASSLQPGTVGEAFF
TRBV6-5,TRBJ2-7,CASSYWNAGGLEQYF
TRBV20-1,TRBJ1-6,CSAGAGTGNSPLHF
TRBV4-3,TRBJ2-7,CASSQAGRAGSEQYF
TRBV5-6,TRBJ1-6,CASSLVAGSSPLHF
TRBV6-6,TRBJ2-1,CASSYPGRSDEQFF
TRBV20-1,TRBJ1-1,CSASGSRGLNTEAFF
TRBV28,TRBJ2-1,CATNGRVVNEQFF
TRBV5-1,TRBJ2-1,CASSLPPGDEQFF
TRBV7-6,TRBJ1-6,CASSSQGTNSPLHF
TRBV11-2,TRBJ2-3,CASSPRGTQGSIDTQYF
TRBV4-1,TRBJ2-5,CASSRDRAAPGTQYF
TRBV7-2,TRBJ1-6,CASSLVGGQRGSPLHF
TRBV7-3,TRBJ2-5,CASSLVYGETQYF
TRBV7-9,TRBJ2-1,CASSSRPRGNEQFF
TRBV20-1,TRBJ1-1,CSARSPEGTEAFF
TRBV7-9,TRBJ1-6,CASSPGSDNSPLHF
TRBV7-9,TRBJ1-1,CASSLPWGKLNTEAFF
TRBV29-1,TRBJ1-2,CSVSTGGYGYTF
TRBV5-1,TRBJ1-1,CASSLQDSNTEAFF
TRBV7-2,TRBJ1-5,CASSLSGGSNQPQHF
TRBV12-3/TRBV12-4,TRBJ2-2,CASSSSLSTGELFF
TRBV7-2,TRBJ2-7,CASSEQYF